This T cell receptor beta chain is drawn from a study of blood T cell repertoires in COVID-19. The study counted Cohort 3 donors as recovered given two negative PCRs, clearance, or symptom resolution. With 5 bases removed from V and 5 bases from J, the gap between germline ends came to 17 bases. CDR1 LNHDA and CDR2 SQIVND come from the germline V gene (reference sequence). The length of the CDR3 is 15 residues. Produced via immunoSEQ multiplex PCR; TCRdb's table is partial and in-frame only. The profile shows more than 150,000 clones, less than 90% of them singletons. The chain joins TRBV19 to TRBJ2-3; possibly TRBD2 for D (7 bases). This sequence originates from a woman aged 50 to 65 who had recovered from COVID-19. The sequenced material came from PBMCs or T cells enriched from blood (not recorded which). The CDR3: CASSGGALAEDTQYF. Here the CDR3 DNA reads TGTGCCAGTAGTGGGGGGGCTTTAGCGGAAGATACGCAGTATTTT.